The present T cell receptor (beta chain) was sequenced within a study of cytomegalovirus exposure and HLA in healthy donors. Trimming shortened V by 4 bases and J by 6 bases, and 7 bases separated the two germline ends. CDR3 length: 12 amino acids. CDR1 and CDR2 from the germline V gene are MNHNS and SASEGT. Produced via immunoSEQ multiplex PCR; TCRdb's table is partial and in-frame only. The sample gives roughly 180,000 clones, approximately 86% of which show up once; approximately 7.7% is in the top ten. Sample: PBMCs. The sequence came from a man aged 25 to 40 in good health and CMV-seropositive. V gene TRBV6-1 combines with J gene TRBJ2-1; D gene uncertain. CDR3 coding DNA: TGTGCCAGCAGTGTTCTGAGCAATGAGCAGTTCTTC. Protein product: CASSVLSNEQFF.